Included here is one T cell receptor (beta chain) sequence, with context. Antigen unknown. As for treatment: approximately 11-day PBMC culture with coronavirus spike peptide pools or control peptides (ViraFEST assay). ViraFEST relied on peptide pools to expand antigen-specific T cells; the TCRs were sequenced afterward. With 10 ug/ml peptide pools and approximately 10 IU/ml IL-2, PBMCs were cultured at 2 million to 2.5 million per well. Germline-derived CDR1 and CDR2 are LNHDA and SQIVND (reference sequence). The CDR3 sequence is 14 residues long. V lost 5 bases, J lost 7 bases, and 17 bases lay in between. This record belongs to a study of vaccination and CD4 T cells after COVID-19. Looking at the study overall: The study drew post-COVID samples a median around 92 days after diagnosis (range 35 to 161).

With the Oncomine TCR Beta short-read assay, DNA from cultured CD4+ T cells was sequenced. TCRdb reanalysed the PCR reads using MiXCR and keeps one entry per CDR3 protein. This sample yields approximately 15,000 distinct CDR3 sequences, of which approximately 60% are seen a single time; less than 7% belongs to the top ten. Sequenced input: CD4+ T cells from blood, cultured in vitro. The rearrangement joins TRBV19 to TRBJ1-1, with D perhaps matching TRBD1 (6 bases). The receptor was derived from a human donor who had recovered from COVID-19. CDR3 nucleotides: TGTGCCAGTAGTCCGCTCCTCGGACAGATTGAAGCTTTCTTT. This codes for CASSPLLGQIEAFF.